This entry lists 25 T cell receptor beta chains sequenced from one sample in a study of control samples from healthy donors and cancer patients. This table comes from immunoSEQ multiplex PCR, and its TCRdb copy is limited to in-frame clones, with some not included. The sample lists about 190,000 clones, roughly nine tenths occurring once. The specimen was blood. The receptors stem from a man younger than 40 in good health.

Only one count was recorded for this clone. V gene TRBV5-6 combines with J gene TRBJ1-1; D gene uncertain. The CDR3 is made up of 14 amino acids. Germline loops: CDR1 SGHDT, CDR2 YYEEEE. Trimming took 3 bases from V and 1 from J, leaving 10 bases between them. For the CDR3, the DNA is TGTGCCAGCAGCTCGGAGACGGGGAACACTGAAGCTTTCTTT. Its protein product is CASSSETGNTEAFF.

The V gene is TRBV19, the J gene TRBJ1-1; no clear D gene. The germline CDR1 and CDR2 sequences are LNHDA and SQIVND (reference sequence). The CDR3 is 12 residues long. V gave up 6 bases and J gave up 1 base, with 6 bases separating them. Written as DNA, the CDR3 is TGTGCCAGTAGCTTCAGGAACACTGAAGCTTTCTTT. This gives the protein CASSFRNTEAFF.

The chain employs TRBV7-9 and TRBJ2-7, with D perhaps matching TRBD1 (5 bases). V was clipped by 3 bases and J by 0 bases, with 12 bases between them. The CDR3 loop spans 15 amino acids. CDR1 is SEHNR and CDR2 is FQNEAQ in the germline V gene (reference sequence). The CDR3 sequence is CASSFGRQGSYEQYF. The CDR3 bases are TGTGCCAGCAGCTTTGGAAGGCAGGGCTCCTACGAGCAGTACTTC. The full variable domain, rest sourced from reference TRBV7-9 and TRBJ2-7, is DTGVSQNPRHKITKRGQNVTFRCDPISEHNRLYWYRQTLGQGPEFLTYFQNEAQLEKSRLLSDRFSAERPKGSFSTLEIQRTEQGDSAMYLCASSFGRQGSYEQYFGPGTRLTVT.

This clone was counted a few times. The rearrangement links TRBV3-1 (or the pseudogene TRBV3-2) to TRBJ2-2, with D possibly TRBD2 on 5 matching bases. V was trimmed by 1 base and J by 7 bases, leaving 13 bases between them. Per germline, CDR1 LGHDT and CDR2 YNNKEL (reference sequence). The CDR3 is 15 amino acids. This CDR3 is CASSQGGGRGGELFF. CDR3 DNA: TGTGCCAGCAGCCAAGGAGGAGGACGAGGCGGGGAGCTGTTTTTT.

This sequence joins TRBV5-8 and TRBJ1-1; perhaps TRBD1 as D (5 bases). Germline values: CDR1 SGHTS, CDR2 YDEGEE. Deletions cut 3 bases from V and 1 base from J, with 19 bases between. CDR3 length: 17 amino acids. The CDR3 loop reads CASSSGGLSGGNTEAFF. Written as DNA, the CDR3 is TGTGCCAGCAGCTCCGGGGGACTCTCCGGGGGGAACACTGAAGCTTTCTTT.

The chain carries TRBV11-2 and TRBJ2-7, with 8 bases aligning to TRBD1. The germline V gene has CDR1 SGHAT and CDR2 FQNNGV. This CDR3 region has 16 residues. V gave up 3 bases and J gave up 2 bases; unmatched junction bases: 9. The CDR3 DNA is TGTGCCAGCAGCTTCCAAACCGGGACAGGACCCTACGAGCAGTACTTC. Amino acids: CASSFQTGTGPYEQYF.

This chain joins TRBV11-2 and TRBJ2-1, with 7 bases identical to TRBD1. The CDR3 spans 15 residues. The germline V gene encodes CDR1 SGHAT and CDR2 FQNNGV. Losses at the gene ends were 0 bases for V and 9 bases for J; bases not matched to a gene: 8. In DNA form, the CDR3 reads TGTGCCAGCAGCTTAGATAGGGGGCTGTTATTTGAGCAGTTCTTC. Protein: CASSLDRGLLFEQFF.

This clone was counted once. The J gene is TRBJ2-2, the V gene TRBV9, with TRBD2 matching over 7 bases. The germline gives CDR1 SGDLS, CDR2 YYNGEE. CDR3 length equals 15 residues. Trimming removed 3 bases from V and 7 bases from J; junction bases left unmatched: 9. In DNA form, the CDR3 reads TGTGCCAGCAGCGCAAATCAGGGAGGGCTCGGGGAGCTGTTTTTT. Protein sequence: CASSANQGGLGELFF.

The J gene is TRBJ2-3, the V gene TRBV24-1, with 8 bases identical to TRBD2. Looked up from germline, CDR1 is KGHDR and CDR2 is SFDVKD. The J segment lost 0 bases and the V segment lost 6 bases, leaving 10 bases of the junction unmatched. The CDR3 is 17 amino acids. CDR3 in DNA: TGTGCCACCAGTCAATCCGGGACTAGGCTTAGCACAGATACGCAGTATTTT. It yields the protein CATSQSGTRLSTDTQYF.

J is TRBJ1-2 and V is TRBV24-1, with D tentatively TRBD1 (5 bases). The germline V gene encodes CDR1 KGHDR and CDR2 SFDVKD. V lost 2 bases to trimming and J lost 7 bases, with 13 bases between them. CDR3 length: 14 residues. CDR3 nucleotides: TGTGCCACCAGTGATTCTCCAGGGCCGGGTGGCTACACCTTC. Amino acids: CATSDSPGPGGYTF.

V gene TRBV5-1 combines with J gene TRBJ2-1; 7 bases match TRBD1. V was pared by 4 bases and J by 11 bases, with 3 bases of the junction left unmatched. This CDR3 spans 11 amino acids. The germline V gene has CDR1 SGHRS and CDR2 YFSETQ. CDR3 DNA: TGCGCCAGCAGCAACAGGGGTCAGCAGTTCTTC. Residues: CASSNRGQQFF.

The chain has TRBV30 and TRBJ1-4; D is undetermined. Germline V gene lookup returns CDR1 GTSNPN and CDR2 SVGIG (reference sequence). This CDR3 contains 15 residues. Trimming stripped 1 base from V and 0 bases from J, with 9 bases between. CDR3 region: CAWSDGRATNEKLFF. Written as DNA, the CDR3 is TGTGCCTGGAGTGATGGACGTGCAACTAATGAAAAACTGTTTTTT.

This clone was observed once. The chain carries TRBV6-4 and TRBJ1-3; TRBD1 aligns across 7 bases. The germline CDR1 and CDR2 sequences are MRHNA and SNTAGT. The junction had 14 bases not matched to a gene; V was cut back by 8 bases and J by 7 bases. The CDR3 is 15 amino acids. CDR3 protein: CASDYKQGNRNTIYF. CDR3 sequence (DNA): TGTGCCAGCGACTACAAACAGGGGAATCGGAACACCATATATTTT.

A remark on this clone: This sample includes further DNA sequences coding for the same CDR3. The chain uses TRBV6-5 and TRBJ1-5; TRBD1 matches at 9 bases. CDR1 is MNHEY and CDR2 is SVGAGI in the germline V gene. This CDR3 spans 14 amino acids. Germline trimming cut 5 bases from V and 2 bases from J; bases unmatched to any gene: 1. The CDR3: CASSRTGGNQPQHF. CDR3 bases: TGTGCCAGCAGTCGGACAGGGGGCAATCAGCCCCAGCATTTT.

The sample holds one count of this clone. The rearrangement joins TRBV5-8 to TRBJ2-2; 7 nucleotides match TRBD1. The CDR3 is 15 amino acids. From germline, CDR1 is SGHTS and CDR2 YDEGEE. V lost 3 bases to trimming and J lost 3 bases; unmatched junction nucleotides: 5. The CDR3 region is CASSSTGEHTGELFF. The CDR3 DNA follows: TGTGCCAGCAGCTCCACAGGGGAACACACCGGGGAGCTGTTTTTT. Together with reference TRBV5-8 and TRBJ2-2, the CDR3 gives the full variable domain: EAGVTQSPTHLIKTRGQQATLRCSPISGHTSVYWYQQALGLGLQFLLWYDEGEERNRGNFPPRFSGRQFPNYSSELNVNALELEDSALYLCASSSTGEHTGELFFGEGSRLTVL.

V gene TRBV3-1 (or the pseudogene TRBV3-2) combines with J gene TRBJ2-7; unclear D gene. The CDR3 covers 15 residues. Trimming removed 1 base from V and 1 base from J, with 11 bases in between. The germline gives CDR1 LGHDT, CDR2 YNNKEL (reference sequence). This chain's CDR3 is CASSQVRVRSYEQYF. In DNA, the CDR3 is TGTGCCAGCAGCCAAGTAAGGGTCCGATCCTACGAGCAGTACTTC.

The chain links TRBV15 to TRBJ1-1, with D possibly matching TRBD1 (5 bases). Germline V gene lookup returns CDR1 LNHNV and CDR2 YYDKDF (reference sequence). The CDR3 sequence is 16 residues long. Trimming stripped 0 bases from V and 10 bases from J, with 21 bases between. DNA for the CDR3: TGTGCCACCAGCAGAGATGGGAGACGGGACGGGGCCGCAGCTTTCTTT. It codes for CATSRDGRRDGAAAFF.

This chain uses TRBV2 with TRBJ1-5; D is undetermined. Germline-derived CDR1 and CDR2 are SNHLY and FYNNEI. V dropped 6 bases and J dropped 1 base, with 7 bases sitting between them. The CDR3 length is 13 residues. CDR3 bases: TGTGCCAGCAGAGCGGACAGCAATCAGCCCCAGCATTTT. The encoded protein is CASRADSNQPQHF.

The chain employs TRBV5-1 and TRBJ1-1; no firm D call. Germline CDR1 reads SGHRS; CDR2 reads YFSETQ. This CDR3 has 13 residues. V was cut by 3 bases and J by 1 base, with 7 bases left in between. DNA of the CDR3: TGCGCCAGCAGCTCTACGGGGAACACTGAAGCTTTCTTT. This encodes CASSSTGNTEAFF.

CDR3 nucleotide sequence: TGTGCCAGTAGTATAACAGGGGCCACTGAAGCTTTCTTT. Encoded protein: CASSITGATEAFF. J is TRBJ1-1 and V is TRBV19; TRBD1 aligns across 7 bases. The trim removed 2 bases at V and 4 bases at J, leaving 1 base unmatched. This CDR3 has 13 residues. Germline-derived CDR1 and CDR2 are LNHDA and SQIVND (reference sequence).

This chain joins TRBV7-9 and TRBJ2-1; 15 positions agree with TRBD2. CDR1 is SEHNR, CDR2 FQNEAQ, per germline (reference sequence). The CDR3 is 17 amino acids. V lost 0 bases to trimming and J lost 7 bases; unmatched junction nucleotides: 4. The CDR3 spells CASSLAGTSGGRNEQFF. As DNA, the CDR3 is TGTGCCAGCAGCTTAGCGGGGACTAGCGGGGGGAGGAATGAGCAGTTCTTC.

The chain couples TRBV5-5 to TRBJ1-6, with D possibly being TRBD1 (5 bases). This CDR3 has 13 residues. Trimming stripped 2 bases from V and 7 bases from J, with 7 bases between. CDR1 is SGHKS and CDR2 is YYEKEE in the germline V gene (reference sequence). The CDR3 is CASSLHRNSPLHF. CDR3 DNA: TGTGCCAGCAGCTTACACAGGAATTCACCCCTCCACTTT. Full variable domain (missing parts from reference TRBV5-5 and TRBJ1-6): DAGVTQSPTHLIKTRGQQVTLRCSPISGHKSVSWYQQVLGQGPQFIFQYYEKEERGRGNFPDRFSARQFPNYSSELNVNALLLGDSALYLCASSLHRNSPLHFGNGTRLTVT.

The chain links TRBV11-2 to TRBJ1-1; no reliable D call. The germline V gene has CDR1 SGHAT and CDR2 FQNNGV. The V gene lost 5 bases and the J gene lost 5 bases, with 6 bases spanning the gap. The CDR3 runs 11 residues. The DNA of the CDR3 is TGTGCCAGCAGCGCCACTACTGAAGCTTTCTTT. Its protein is CASSATTEAFF.

The gene calls are TRBV6-4 and TRBJ2-3; 8 bases match TRBD2. The CDR3 consists of 14 residues. V shed 10 bases, J shed 4 bases, and the junction held 10 bases outside the gene matches. Germline V gene lookup returns CDR1 MRHNA and CDR2 SNTAGT. The chain's CDR3 is CANFLTSVADTQYF. The CDR3 bases are TGTGCCAACTTCCTGACTAGCGTAGCAGATACGCAGTATTTT.

This sequence joins TRBV6-4 and TRBJ1-6; 7 nucleotides line up with TRBD1. CDR3 size: 14 residues. CDR1 is MRHNA, CDR2 SNTAGT, per germline. J gave up 7 bases and V 5 bases, and 5 bases lay outside the gene matches. CDR3 nucleotides: TGTGCCAGCAGTACGGGACAGTACAATTCACCCCTCCACTTT. Translated, it gives CASSTGQYNSPLHF.